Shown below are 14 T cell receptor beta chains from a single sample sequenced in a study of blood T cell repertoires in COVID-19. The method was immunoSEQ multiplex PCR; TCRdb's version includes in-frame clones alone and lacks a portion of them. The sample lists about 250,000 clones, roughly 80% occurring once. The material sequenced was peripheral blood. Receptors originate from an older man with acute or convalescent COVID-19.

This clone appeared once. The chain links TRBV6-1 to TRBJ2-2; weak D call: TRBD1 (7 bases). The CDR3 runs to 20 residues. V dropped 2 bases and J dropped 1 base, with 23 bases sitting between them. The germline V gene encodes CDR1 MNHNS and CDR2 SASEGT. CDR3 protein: CASSEYGGRGLGGNTGELFF. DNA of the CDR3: TGTGCCAGCAGTGAATACGGGGGCAGGGGGTTGGGAGGGAACACCGGGGAGCTGTTTTTT.

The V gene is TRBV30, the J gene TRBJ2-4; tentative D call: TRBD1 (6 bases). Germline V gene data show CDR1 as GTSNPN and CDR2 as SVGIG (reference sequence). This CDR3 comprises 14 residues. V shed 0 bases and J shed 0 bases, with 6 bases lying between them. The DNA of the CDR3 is TGTGCCTGGAGTGTACAGGGAGCCAAAAACATTCAGTACTTC. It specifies CAWSVQGAKNIQYF.

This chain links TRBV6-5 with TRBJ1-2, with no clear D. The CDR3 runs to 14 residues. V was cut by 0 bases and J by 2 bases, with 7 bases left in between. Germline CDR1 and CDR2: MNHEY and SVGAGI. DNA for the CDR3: TGTGCCAGCAGTTACTCGACTGCCAACTATGGCTACACCTTC. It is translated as CASSYSTANYGYTF.

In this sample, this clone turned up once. The CDR3 loop reads CASSFGGANTEAFF. Written as DNA, the CDR3 is TGTGCCAGCAGCTTTGGGGGCGCGAACACTGAAGCTTTCTTT. This sequence joins TRBV5-5 and TRBJ1-1; weak D call: TRBD1 (6 bases). The CDR3 length is 14 residues. V lost 2 bases, J lost 1 base, and 9 bases lay in between. Germline V gene sequence: CDR1 SGHKS, CDR2 YYEKEE (reference sequence).

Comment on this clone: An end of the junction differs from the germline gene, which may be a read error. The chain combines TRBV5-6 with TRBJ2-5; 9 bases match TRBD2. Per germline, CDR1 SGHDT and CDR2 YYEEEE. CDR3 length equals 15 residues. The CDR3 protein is CASSLGVTSGTPPDF. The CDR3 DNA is TGTGCCAGCAGCTTGGGGGTGACTAGCGGCACCCCCCCTGACTTC.

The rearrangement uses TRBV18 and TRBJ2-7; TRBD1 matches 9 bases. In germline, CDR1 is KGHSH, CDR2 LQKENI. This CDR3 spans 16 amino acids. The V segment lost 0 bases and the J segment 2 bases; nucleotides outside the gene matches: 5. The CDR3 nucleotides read TGTGCCAGCTCACCACCGAGGGGACAGGGACCCTACGAGCAGTACTTC. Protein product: CASSPPRGQGPYEQYF.

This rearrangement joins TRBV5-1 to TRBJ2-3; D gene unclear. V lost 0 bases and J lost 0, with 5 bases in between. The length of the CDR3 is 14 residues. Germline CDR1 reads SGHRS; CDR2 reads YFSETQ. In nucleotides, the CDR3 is TGCGCCAGCAGCTTGGGTCCGAGCACAGATACGCAGTATTTT. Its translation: CASSLGPSTDTQYF. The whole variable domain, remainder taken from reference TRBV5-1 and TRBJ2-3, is KAGVTQTPRYLIKTRGQQVTLSCSPISGHRSVSWYQQTPGQGLQFLFEYFSETQRNKGNFPGRFSGRQFSNSRSEMNVSTLELGDSALYLCASSLGPSTDTQYFGPGTRLTVL.

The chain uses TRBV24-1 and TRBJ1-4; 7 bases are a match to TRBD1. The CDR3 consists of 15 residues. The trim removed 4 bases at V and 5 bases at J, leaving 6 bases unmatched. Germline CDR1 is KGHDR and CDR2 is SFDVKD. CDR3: CATSETGSENEKLFF. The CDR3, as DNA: TGTGCCACCAGTGAGACAGGGTCGGAGAATGAAAAACTGTTTTTT.

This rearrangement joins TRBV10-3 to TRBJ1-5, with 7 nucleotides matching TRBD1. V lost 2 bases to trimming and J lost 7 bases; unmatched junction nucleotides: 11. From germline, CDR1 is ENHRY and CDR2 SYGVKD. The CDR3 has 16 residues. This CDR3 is CAISERDSTTTQPQHF. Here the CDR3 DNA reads TGTGCCATCAGTGAGCGGGACAGCACGACTACCCAGCCCCAGCATTTT.

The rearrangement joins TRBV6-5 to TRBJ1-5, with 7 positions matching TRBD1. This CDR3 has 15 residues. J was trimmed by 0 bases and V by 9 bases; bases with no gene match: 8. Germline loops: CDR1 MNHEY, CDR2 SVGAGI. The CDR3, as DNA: TGTGCCAGGACCGGGACAGACTATAGCAATCAGCCCCAGCATTTT. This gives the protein CARTGTDYSNQPQHF.

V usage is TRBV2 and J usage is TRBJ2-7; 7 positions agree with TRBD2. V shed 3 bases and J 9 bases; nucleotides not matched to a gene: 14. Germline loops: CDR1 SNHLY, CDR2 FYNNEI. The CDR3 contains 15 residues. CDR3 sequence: CASSDGVVVGGRQYF. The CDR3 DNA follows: TGTGCCAGCAGTGACGGGGTGGTGGTTGGCGGGAGGCAGTACTTC.

CDR3 nucleotide sequence: TGTGCCAGCAGCCCCGGGACAGGCAAAGGGCACGAGCAGTACTTC. Translated: CASSPGTGKGHEQYF. V and J are TRBV27 and TRBJ2-7; 8 bases are a match to TRBD1. Germline assignment: CDR1 MNHEY and CDR2 SMNVEV (reference sequence). Trimming cost V 6 bases and J 5 bases; bases outside gene matches: 12. This CDR3 region has 15 residues.

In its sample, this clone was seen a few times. The CDR3, as DNA: TGTGCCAGCAGCCCCGGGACAGGGAAATCGATCTATGGCTACACCTTC. It yields the protein CASSPGTGKSIYGYTF. The chain joins TRBV5-8 to TRBJ1-2, with 9 positions matching TRBD1. With V trimmed by 4 bases and J by 4 bases, 11 bases remained unmatched. The CDR3 consists of 16 residues. Per germline, CDR1 SGHTS and CDR2 YDEGEE. The full variable domain, completed using reference TRBV5-8 and TRBJ1-2, is EAGVTQSPTHLIKTRGQQATLRCSPISGHTSVYWYQQALGLGLQFLLWYDEGEERNRGNFPPRFSGRQFPNYSSELNVNALELEDSALYLCASSPGTGKSIYGYTFGSGTRLTVV.

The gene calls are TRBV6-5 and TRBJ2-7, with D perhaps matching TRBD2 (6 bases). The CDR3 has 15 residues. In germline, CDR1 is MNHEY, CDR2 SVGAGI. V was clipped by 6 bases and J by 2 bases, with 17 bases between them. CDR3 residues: CASRNGGVSTYEQYF. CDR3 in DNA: TGTGCCAGCAGGAACGGAGGGGTCTCCACCTACGAGCAGTACTTC.